This is a list of T cell receptor beta chains from one sample in a study of cytomegalovirus exposure and HLA in healthy donors. This table comes from immunoSEQ multiplex PCR, and its TCRdb copy is limited to in-frame clones, with some not included. The data contain about 180,000 clones, approximately 86% of them singletons. Sequencing was done on a sample of PBMCs. These receptors came from a man aged 18 to 30 in good health and CMV-seropositive. CDR3s include the opening cysteine and the closing phenylalanine or tryptophan. A D gene is named only where the DNA matches it firmly. Size values are once, few and many counts, or a class for expanded clones, and some rows have none.

V gene	J gene	D gene	clone size	CDR3 DNA	CDR3 protein
TRBV28	TRBJ2-3	TRBD1	-	TGTGCCAGCGCGACAGGGGGGACAGATACGCAGTATTTT	CASATGGTDTQYF
TRBV2	TRBJ2-5	-	-	TGTGCCAGCAGTGAGGGGGCGGGCCCAGAGACCCAGTACTTC	CASSEGAGPETQYF
TRBV28	TRBJ2-7	TRBD1	-	TGTGCCAGCAGGCTATCGGGACAGGGCTACGAGCAGTACTTC	CASRLSGQGYEQYF
TRBV4-1	TRBJ1-2	TRBD1	few	TGCGCCAGCAGCCAAGGACAGGGCGACGGCTACACCTTC	CASSQGQGDGYTF
TRBV4-1	TRBJ2-1	TRBD2	-	TGCGCCAGCAGCCAAGATGAGGGGACTAGGGCCAATGAGCAGTTCTTC	CASSQDEGTRANEQFF
TRBV7-8	TRBJ2-1	TRBD2	-	TGTGCCAGCAGCTTAGTCGCGGGGGACAATGAGCAGTTCTTC	CASSLVAGDNEQFF
TRBV5-4	TRBJ2-3	-	-	TGTGCCAGCAGCAACCCAGCGGATACGCAGTATTTT	CASSNPADTQYF
TRBV9	TRBJ1-2	TRBD1	-	TGTGCCAGCAGCGTAGCGGGACAGGTTGAAGGCTACACCTTC	CASSVAGQVEGYTF
TRBV11-2	TRBJ2-1	TRBD2	-	TGTGCCAGCAGCTTAGCAGGACTAGCGGGAGGCTACAATGAGCAGTTCTTC	CASSLAGLAGGYNEQFF
TRBV7-2	TRBJ2-5	-	-	TGTGCCAGCAGCTTAGGGGCTAGCGAAGAGACCCAGTACTTC	CASSLGASEETQYF
TRBV19	TRBJ2-2	TRBD1	-	TGTGCCAGTAGTAGGTTGTGGACAGGGACCACCGGGGAGCTGTTTTTT	CASSRLWTGTTGELFF
TRBV18	TRBJ2-5	TRBD2	few	TGTGCCAGCTCACCGGGTCTAGCGGGAGGCTGGGAGACCCAGTACTTC	CASSPGLAGGWETQYF
TRBV27	TRBJ2-7	TRBD2	-	TGTGCCAGCAGTGCTACTAGCGGGAGGGGCAACGAGCAGTACTTC	CASSATSGRGNEQYF
TRBV19	TRBJ1-1	-	-	TGTGCCAGTAGGGACCGAATGCAGGGGTATCCTGAAGCTTTCTTT	CASRDRMQGYPEAFF
TRBV7-9	TRBJ2-7	-	-	TGTGCCAGCAGCTTACCACAGGGAGTCCACGAGCAGTACTTC	CASSLPQGVHEQYF
TRBV4-1	TRBJ2-1	-	-	TGCGCCAGCGGTCCTAGGATGGGGAGAAGGCAGTTCTTC	CASGPRMGRRQFF
TRBV19	TRBJ2-7	TRBD2	-	TGTGCCAGTAGTCCCGACGGGGGGGTCGGCTACGAGCAGTACTTC	CASSPDGGVGYEQYF
TRBV5-6	TRBJ2-1	TRBD2	-	TGTGCCAGCAGCTTTAGCGGGGGAGCCGAGCAGTTCTTC	CASSFSGGAEQFF
TRBV7-6	TRBJ2-1	-	-	TGTGCCAGCAGCTTAAGTGTGGAGCGCTACAATGAGCAGTTCTTC	CASSLSVERYNEQFF
TRBV5-1	TRBJ1-1	-	-	TGCGCCAGCAGCTTTGAGGGAATGAACACTGAAGCTTTCTTT	CASSFEGMNTEAFF
TRBV11-3	TRBJ2-3	-	-	TGTGCCAGCAGCTTAGACGCGACAGGTCTTGACACAGATACGCAGTATTTT	CASSLDATGLDTDTQYF
TRBV5-1	TRBJ1-3	TRBD1	-	TGCGCCAGCAGCTCGACAGGGCCGGGAAACACCATATATTTT	CASSSTGPGNTIYF
TRBV6-5	TRBJ2-1	TRBD1	-	TGTGCCAGCACCCCCCTAACGGGACAGCACAATGAGCAGTTCTTC	CASTPLTGQHNEQFF
TRBV4-1	TRBJ2-5	TRBD2	-	TGCGCCAGCAGTGAAACGGGAGGACGGGAGACCCAGTACTTC	CASSETGGRETQYF
TRBV5-4	TRBJ2-7	-	-	TGTGCCAGCAGCTTGGTTTTAGGCAGGGGAATGTACGAGCAGTACTTC	CASSLVLGRGMYEQYF
TRBV7-2	TRBJ2-7	TRBD2	-	TGTGCCAGCAGCTGGACTAGCGGGGTTAACGAGCAGTACTTC	CASSWTSGVNEQYF
TRBV9	TRBJ2-7	TRBD2	-	TGTGCCAGCAGCTTGGGGGGGACTACCGGGGACGAGCAGTACTTC	CASSLGGTTGDEQYF
TRBV28	TRBJ2-7	TRBD2	once	TGTGCCAGCAGTCCCGGGGCTAGCGGGAGCCACGAGCAGTACTTC	CASSPGASGSHEQYF
TRBV7-9	TRBJ1-1	-	-	TGTGCCAGCAGCCCCCCCGCGGGGGTGGGTACTGAAGCTTTCTTT	CASSPPAGVGTEAFF
TRBV19	TRBJ1-1	TRBD1	-	TGTGCCAGTAGGGCGCAGGGGGTCCTCGGCACTGAAGCTTTCTTT	CASRAQGVLGTEAFF
TRBV27	TRBJ2-1	-	-	TGTGCCAGCCGGCCTAGCTCCTACAATGAGCAGTTCTTC	CASRPSSYNEQFF
TRBV13	TRBJ2-3	TRBD2	-	TGTGCCAGCAGCTTGCGGGGGGGTAGCACAGATACGCAGTATTTT	CASSLRGGSTDTQYF
TRBV4-1	TRBJ1-2	-	-	TGCGCCAGCAGCCAAAAAGACCGCCTTTTTGTCCCGGGGATCGGTAACTATGGCTACACCTTC	CASSQKDRLFVPGIGNYGYTF
TRBV4-1	TRBJ2-5	-	-	TGCGCCAGCAGCCAAAGGCTCCCGGGAGAGACCCAGTACTTC	CASSQRLPGETQYF
TRBV5-8	TRBJ2-7	-	-	TGTGCCAGCAGCCATCTAAGCCCTCGCTACGAGCAGTACTTC	CASSHLSPRYEQYF
TRBV29-1	TRBJ2-7	TRBD2	-	TGCAGCGTTCGAATAGCGGGGGGTACCTACGAGCAGTACTTC	CSVRIAGGTYEQYF
TRBV6-4	TRBJ2-1	-	-	TGTGCCAGCAGCCCGAAACTTGAGAGCAATGAGCAGTTCTTC	CASSPKLESNEQFF
TRBV4-1	TRBJ2-7	TRBD1	-	TGCGCCAGCAGCCGTTTCGCCAGGACAGGGAACAACGAGCAGTACTTC	CASSRFARTGNNEQYF
TRBV9	TRBJ2-1	-	-	TGTGCCAGCAGCGCCTATTGGTCGCGCGGGGAGCAGTTCTTC	CASSAYWSRGEQFF
TRBV5-4	TRBJ2-2	TRBD2	-	TGTGCCAGCAGCTTCGGGGGGGCAACTTACACCGGGGAGCTGTTTTTT	CASSFGGATYTGELFF
TRBV9	TRBJ2-2	-	-	TGTGCCAGCAGCGCCGTCAGTCCCAACACCGGGGAGCTGTTTTTT	CASSAVSPNTGELFF
TRBV6-5	TRBJ2-1	TRBD2	-	TGTGCCAGCAGTTACTCATTCGGACTAGCGGGTAATGAGCAGTTCTTC	CASSYSFGLAGNEQFF
TRBV5-6	TRBJ1-2	-	-	TGTGCCAGCAGCTTGGTCCCACAGGGCTTGGTGGACTATGGCTACACCTTC	CASSLVPQGLVDYGYTF
TRBV5-1	TRBJ2-3	-	-	TGCGCCAGCAGCTTACGAGTCGGGGGAAGCACAGATACGCAGTATTTT	CASSLRVGGSTDTQYF
TRBV19	TRBJ1-1	-	-	TGTGCCAGTAGTTCCTCCGGGGGACGGAACACTGAAGCTTTCTTT	CASSSSGGRNTEAFF